This paragraph covers one T cell receptor (beta chain) sequence. Antigen unknown. The data are from a study of T cells in women clearing cervical HPV infection. On the study more broadly: Controls gave blood once infection was undetectable; cases at lesion identification. Whole-study findings and limits: Repertoire richness, not evenness, was significantly elevated in CIN3+ cases versus controls.

TCRdb's copy holds only in-frame clones and misses some; the assay was immunoSEQ multiplex PCR. The specimen's table records roughly 12,000 clones. The clonotype was recovered from a woman aged 18 to 75 with a cervical HPV16 infection that either progressed to CIN3+ or cleared (not recorded which). Sequencing was carried out using blood buffy coat.

Incomplete CDR3 DNA: TGTGCCTGGAGAGGGGCTAATTCACCC. It translates to CAWRGANSP. The full CDR3 protein reads CAWRGANSPLHF. The V call is TRBV30, the J call TRBJ1-6; D possibly corresponds to TRBD1 (5 bases). From the germline J gene comes the end of the CDR3, since the read stops 3 residues before it. There are 12 residues in the CDR3. Trimming removed 3 bases at V and 6 bases at J, with 6 bases between. Germline values: CDR1 GTSNPN, CDR2 SVGIG (reference sequence).